The 2 T cell receptor beta chains reported below all come from one sample, sequenced in a study of identical twins (dated by TCRdb to about 2016). The library was built by means of 5' RACE. The instrument was an Illumina HiSeq 2000. In TCRdb, the public reads were trimmed at Q25 with fastp and aligned with MiXCR, with productive beta chains retained. Merged by CDR3 protein, the rows form single entries marked with the most common genes and DNA. Across this sample there are 700,000 or so distinct CDR3 sequences, with under 9% seen only once. The biggest ten clones account for roughly 0.97% of the sample. The same specimen was also included in a second study, on yellow fever vaccine responses in identical twins.

Sequences were obtained from PBMCs. These receptors all come from a young woman in good health.

This clonotype was counted many times. The rearrangement joins TRBV25-1 to TRBJ1-2; D perhaps matches TRBD1 (6 bases). V shed 4 bases and J shed 5 bases, with 17 bases lying between them. The length of the CDR3 is 15 residues. Germline V CDR1 and CDR2: MGHDK, SYGVNS. CDR3: CASSALGHGPYGYTF. CDR3 nucleotides: TGTGCCAGCAGTGCCCTGGGACATGGGCCGTATGGCTACACCTTC.

The chain joins TRBV2 to TRBJ2-5, with TRBD1 matching over 10 bases. Germline V gene lookup returns CDR1 SNHLY and CDR2 FYNNEI. Trimming removed 7 bases from V and 6 bases from J; junction bases left unmatched: 11. The CDR3 has 15 residues. DNA of the CDR3: TGTGCCAGCACGGGAGACAGGGGGCGTTTAAAGACCCAGTACTTC. Translation gives CASTGDRGRLKTQYF. Filled out from reference TRBV2 and TRBJ2-5, the complete variable domain reads EPEVTQTPSHQVTQMGQEVILRCVPISNHLYFYWYRQILGQKVEFLVSFYNNEISEKSEIFDDQFSVERPDGSNFTLKIRSTKLEDSAMYFCASTGDRGRLKTQYFGPGTRLLVL.